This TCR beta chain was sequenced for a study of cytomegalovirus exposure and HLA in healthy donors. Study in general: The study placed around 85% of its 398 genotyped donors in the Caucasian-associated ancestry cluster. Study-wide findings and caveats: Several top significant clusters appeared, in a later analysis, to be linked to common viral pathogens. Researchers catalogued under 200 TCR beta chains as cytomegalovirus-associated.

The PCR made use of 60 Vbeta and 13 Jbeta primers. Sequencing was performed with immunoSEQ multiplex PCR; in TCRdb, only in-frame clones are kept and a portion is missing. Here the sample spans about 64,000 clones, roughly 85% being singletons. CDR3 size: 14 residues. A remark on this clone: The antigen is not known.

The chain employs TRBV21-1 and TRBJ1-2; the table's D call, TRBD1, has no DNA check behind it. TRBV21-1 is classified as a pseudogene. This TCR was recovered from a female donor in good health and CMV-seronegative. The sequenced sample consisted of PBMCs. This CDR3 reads CASSGTGGPYGYTF. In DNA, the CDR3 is TGTGCCAGCAGCGGGACAGGGGGCCCGTATGGCTACACCTTC.